Presented here are 8 T cell receptor beta chains from one specimen sequenced in a study of blood T cells in healthy people across ages. Together with a sample-barcoded 5' primer, a J-beta primer mix was included in a second PCR lasting about 6 to 11 cycles. MiXCR, run by TCRdb on the 5' RACE reads, gives a single entry per CDR3 protein. The sample yields 660,000 or so distinct CDR3 sequences, approximately 50% seen once. The sample was blood. These receptors all come from a man between 60 and 75 years old in good health.

The CDR3 region is CASSQTTGANTEAFF. In DNA form, the CDR3 reads TGTGCCAGCAGCCAGACGACAGGGGCAAACACTGAAGCTTTCTTT. The J gene is TRBJ1-1, the V gene TRBV3-1; 8 bases match TRBD1. Germline CDR1 reads LGHDT; CDR2 reads YNNKEL (reference sequence). CDR3 length equals 15 residues. V trimming: 3 bases; J trimming: 2 bases; junction bases outside the gene matches: 5. The full variable domain, with the rest looked up from reference TRBV3-1 and TRBJ1-1, is DTAVSQTPKYLVTQMGNDKSIKCEQNLGHDTMYWYKQDSKKFLKIMFSYNNKELIINETVPNRFSPKSPDKAHLNLHINSLELGDSAVYFCASSQTTGANTEAFFGQGTRLTVV.

The chain joins TRBV27 to TRBJ2-5; 15 bases fit TRBD2. This CDR3 is built from 16 residues. Germline trimming cut 8 bases from V and 3 bases from J; bases unmatched to any gene: 7. Germline assignment: CDR1 MNHEY and CDR2 SMNVEV (reference sequence). The CDR3 protein is CASALWTSGGEETQYF. The CDR3 DNA reads as TGTGCCAGCGCGCTTTGGACTAGCGGGGGGGAAGAGACCCAGTACTTC.

V and J are TRBV20-1 and TRBJ2-7, with D possibly called TRBD1 or TRBD2 (5 bases each). The V gene lost 0 bases and the J gene lost 0 bases, with 12 bases spanning the gap. From germline, CDR1 is DFQATT and CDR2 SNEGSKA (reference sequence). This CDR3 has 15 amino acids. The CDR3 DNA reads TGCAGTGCTAGAGAGCCCCGGGACGACTCCTACGAGCAGTACTTC. It translates to CSAREPRDDSYEQYF.

There are many counts of this clonotype. Just one base apart from a much larger clone, this may be a read error. The chain uses TRBV4-1 and TRBJ2-5, with D hard to call. This CDR3 contains 16 residues. Per the germline V gene, CDR1 is MGHRA and CDR2 is YSYEKL. V was shortened by 5 bases and J by 11 bases, with 27 bases between the two germline ends. CDR3 nucleotides: TGCGCCAGCAGCAAAGGACGGTTATTCATATACAATGAGCAGTACTTC. It yields the protein CASSKGRLFIYNEQYF.

This rearrangement joins TRBV20-1 to TRBJ2-3; TRBD2 aligns across 13 bases. The CDR3 sequence is 16 residues long. Germline values: CDR1 DFQATT, CDR2 SNEGSKA (reference sequence). The V gene end was trimmed by 1 base and the J gene end by 1 base; junction bases not matched to a gene: 2. The DNA for the CDR3 is TGCAGTGCTAGAGCTGGACTAGCGGGGGGCACAGATACGCAGTATTTT. It codes for CSARAGLAGGTDTQYF.

The chain couples TRBV3-1 to TRBJ2-7; TRBD2 matches 10 bases. The CDR3 covers 17 residues. Per the germline V gene, CDR1 is LGHDT and CDR2 is YNNKEL (reference sequence). Losses at the gene ends were 1 base for V and 3 bases for J; bases not matched to a gene: 9. The DNA of the CDR3 is TGTGCCAGCAGCCAAGCGCCTACGGCTAGCGGGGGCTACGAGCAGTACTTC. Amino acids: CASSQAPTASGGYEQYF.

In its sample, this clonotype was seen once. The V call is TRBV2, the J call TRBJ2-7, with TRBD2 matching over 10 bases. The CDR3 sequence is 14 residues long. The germline CDR1 and CDR2 sequences are SNHLY and FYNNEI. V gave up 5 bases and J gave up 5 bases; unmatched junction bases: 6. Written as DNA, the CDR3 is TGTGCCAGCAGTCGAAGCGGGGGGGCCAACGAGCAGTACTTC. It yields the protein CASSRSGGANEQYF.

The chain is built from TRBV6-6 and TRBJ1-6, with D possibly matching TRBD1 (6 bases). This CDR3 has 16 residues. Germline V CDR1 and CDR2: MNHNY, SVGAGI (reference sequence). V was shortened by 2 bases and J by 4 bases, with 12 bases between the two germline ends. The CDR3, as DNA: TGTGCCAGCAGTTACGTGGGGGCTCCTTATAATTCACCCCTCCACTTT. It yields the protein CASSYVGAPYNSPLHF.